This T cell receptor beta chain was identified during a study of T-cell reconstitution after alpha-beta-depleted transplantation in children. Overall study results and limits: Hyperexpanded clones declined; after one year, newly produced T cells mostly supplied diversity. High day-60 TCRbeta diversity in some patients came from surviving recipient T cells and thymic progenitors. Expanded graft clones, several hundred of them, were reportedly the source of alpha-beta T cells about two months after transplant.

In its sample, this clonotype was seen a few times. Antigen: not known. This sample's TCRbeta library carried unique molecular identifier barcodes. TCRdb processed the PCR reads anew with MiXCR; each CDR3 protein has one entry. This table holds approximately 1,000,000 distinct CDR3 sequences, roughly 29% found once. This CDR3 is built from 14 residues. Trimming shortened V by 5 bases and J by 5 bases, and 16 bases separated the two germline ends. The TCR comes from a boy younger than two who had a stem cell transplant for SCID, so the T cells may come from the graft donor. This chain connects TRBV12-3 or TRBV12-4 to TRBJ2-7; D is perhaps TRBD1 or TRBD2 (6 bases each). The sequences come from PBMCs, mostly from graft donor cells, collected 360 days after TCRalphabeta/CD19-depleted stem cell transplant. In DNA form, the CDR3 reads TGTGCCAGCAGTCGAACCAGGGGAGGCAACGAGCAGTACTTC. It is translated as CASSRTRGGNEQYF.